Listed below are T cell receptor beta chains from one sample, sequenced in a study of OX40 agonist ivuxolimab in advanced cancers. The repertoire was sequenced with immunoSEQ multiplex PCR; TCRdb's copy has only in-frame clones and lacks some. In the table there are fewer than 65,000 clones, about 90% of which are singletons. The sequencing used CD4+ or CD8+ T cells sorted from blood, collected in a trial of the OX40 agonist ivuxolimab. Source of these receptors: an adult with an advanced solid tumor such as melanoma, head and neck, liver or kidney cancer. Each CDR3 is given with its conserved first and last residue. The order of the fields is J gene, D gene, clone size, V gene, CDR3 DNA, CDR3 protein. The D gene is left open where the match is weak. Clone sizes are given selectively: once, few, many, or a class where the clone is expanded.

TRBJ1-1	.	.	TRBV6-5	TGTGCCAGCAGTTACGGCGCATCTGAAGCTTTCTTT	CASSYGASEAFF
TRBJ1-1	.	.	TRBV9	TGTGCCAGCAGCTTTTCTCGGGACATAACGAACACTGAAGCTTTCTTT	CASSFSRDITNTEAFF
TRBJ1-2	TRBD1	.	TRBV9	TGTGCCAGCAGCGGGGACAGCTATGGCTACACCTTC	CASSGDSYGYTF
TRBJ2-1	TRBD2	once	TRBV5-1	TGCGCCAGCAGCGTGGACGGCCCGGCTAGCGGGGGGTACAATGAGCAGTTCTTC	CASSVDGPASGGYNEQFF
TRBJ2-2	TRBD2	.	TRBV27	TGTGCCAGCAGGAGAGGACTAGCGGGAGGGGACAGCACCGGGGAGCTGTTTTTT	CASRRGLAGGDSTGELFF
TRBJ2-3	TRBD2	few	TRBV4-2	TGTGCCAGCAGCCAACACGTAGCGGGGGGGCTGGCAGATACGCAGTATTTT	CASSQHVAGGLADTQYF
TRBJ2-3	.	.	TRBV2	TGTGCCAGCAGTGAAGAAAGGTTAGCCGTGGGTGCAGATACGCAGTATTTT	CASSEERLAVGADTQYF
TRBJ1-1	TRBD1	.	TRBV7-9	TGTGCCAGCAGCTTAGGGACAGGGGGCTCTGAAGCTTTCTTT	CASSLGTGGSEAFF
TRBJ2-3	TRBD1	.	TRBV19	TGTGCCAGTAGTTGGGGACAGGGGGCTATTGATACGCAGTATTTT	CASSWGQGAIDTQYF
TRBJ1-3	TRBD1	.	TRBV7-9	TGTGCCAGCAGAGGGGACAGGGGCTCTGGAAACACCATATATTTT	CASRGDRGSGNTIYF
TRBJ1-5	.	.	TRBV28	TGTGCCAGCAGTTTTTCGGGCATCCTTAGCCCCCAGCATTTT	CASSFSGILSPQHF
TRBJ1-1	TRBD1	.	TRBV5-1	TGCGCCAGCAGCCCCCACAGGGGAGTTGACACTGAAGCTTTCTTT	CASSPHRGVDTEAFF
TRBJ1-1	.	.	TRBV9	TGTGCCAGCAGCGTAGGGCTTCCATACACTGAAGCTTTCTTT	CASSVGLPYTEAFF
TRBJ1-2	.	.	TRBV29-1	TGCAGCGTTGACGGGGGGAACTATGGCTACACCTTC	CSVDGGNYGYTF
TRBJ2-1	.	.	TRBV6-5	TGTGCCAGCAGTTACTCGCTAGGGTCGGGGAATGAGCAGTTCTTC	CASSYSLGSGNEQFF
TRBJ1-1	TRBD1	.	TRBV7-9	TGTGCCAGCAGCATAGACAGGGTTGTTGAAGCTTTCTTT	CASSIDRVVEAFF
TRBJ1-2	TRBD1	.	TRBV28	TGTGCCAGCACTCGGACAGGGGTTTATGGCTACACCTTC	CASTRTGVYGYTF
TRBJ1-1	.	.	TRBV7-9	TGTGCCAGCAGCTTAGAGGGTTCAGGCCCTGATTACACTGAAGCTTTCTTT	CASSLEGSGPDYTEAFF
TRBJ2-1	TRBD1	.	TRBV7-7	TGTGCTAGCAGCTCCGGGACAGGGGGGCTCAATGAGCAGTTCTTC	CASSSGTGGLNEQFF
TRBJ2-1	TRBD2	.	TRBV9	TGTGCCAGCAGCAACGGACTAGCGGGGGACCAGGAGCAGTTCTTC	CASSNGLAGDQEQFF
TRBJ1-3	.	.	TRBV14	TGTGCCAGCAGCCAACCCCGGACTGGCCTGGACACCATATATTTT	CASSQPRTGLDTIYF
TRBJ2-7	.	.	TRBV15	TGTGCCACCAGCAGAGGAGTGGCCCATAGCTCCTACGAGCAGTACTTC	CATSRGVAHSSYEQYF
TRBJ2-1	TRBD2	.	TRBV30	TGTGCCTGGAGTGCCGGGACTAGCGGCTACAATGAGCAGTTCTTC	CAWSAGTSGYNEQFF
TRBJ1-1	.	.	TRBV5-4	TGTGCCAGCAGCCCTGCTTGGGACTCCTACATGAACACTGAAGCTTTCTTT	CASSPAWDSYMNTEAFF
TRBJ2-1	TRBD2	once	TRBV12-5	TGTGCTAGTGGTTTGATCAGCGGGGGGGACTACAATGAGCAGTTCTTC	CASGLISGGDYNEQFF
TRBJ1-1	.	.	TRBV9	TGTGCCAGCAGCTTCTCGGACCTGATGAACACTGAAGCTTTCTTT	CASSFSDLMNTEAFF
TRBJ1-1	.	.	TRBV4-3	TGCGCCAGCAGCCAAGTTATGGGGGTCACTGAAGCTTTCTTT	CASSQVMGVTEAFF
TRBJ2-7	TRBD2	.	TRBV27	TGTGCCAGCAGTATCAAGGGAGCGGGGGCCGTGTACGAGCAGTACTTC	CASSIKGAGAVYEQYF
TRBJ1-2	TRBD1	.	TRBV11-2	TGTGCCAGCAGCCACGGACAGGGGAGTGGCTACACCTTC	CASSHGQGSGYTF
TRBJ1-6	.	.	TRBV4-1	TGCGCCAGCAGCCGGGCCATGGCGACCTATAATTCACCCCTCCACTTT	CASSRAMATYNSPLHF
TRBJ1-1	.	.	TRBV28	TGTGCCAGCAGTTTTGCAGCCTCGAACACTGAAGCTTTCTTT	CASSFAASNTEAFF
TRBJ1-2	.	.	TRBV6-5	TGTGCCAGCAGTTACAGATTGGACGGATACGATGGCTACACCTTC	CASSYRLDGYDGYTF
TRBJ1-1	.	.	TRBV11-2	TGTGCCAGCAGCGCCATGGGACAAAGGGCTGAAGCTTTCTTT	CASSAMGQRAEAFF
TRBJ2-1	TRBD1	.	TRBV2	TGTGCCAGCAGTGATCTACAGGGGTCCTACAATGAGCAGTTCTTC	CASSDLQGSYNEQFF
TRBJ2-1	.	.	TRBV27	TGTGCCAGCAGTTTCGGGTTCAATGAGCAGTTCTTC	CASSFGFNEQFF
TRBJ1-2	.	.	TRBV2	TGTGCCAGCAGTGAACTATCAATCCGAGGGCCTAACTATGGCTACACCTTC	CASSELSIRGPNYGYTF
TRBJ1-1	.	.	TRBV4-2	TGTGCCAGCAGCCAGGACGGAATGAACACTGAAGCTTTCTTT	CASSQDGMNTEAFF
TRBJ2-1	.	.	TRBV4-1	TGCGCCAGCAGCGACCATCTCGAGCAGTTCTTC	CASSDHLEQFF
TRBJ2-7	.	.	TRBV6-5	TGTGCCAGCAGTTACGACAGATCCTACGAGCAGTACTTC	CASSYDRSYEQYF
TRBJ2-7	TRBD2	.	TRBV28	TGTGCCAGCAGGGGACTAGCGGGAGAAACCTACGAGCAGTACTTC	CASRGLAGETYEQYF
TRBJ2-7	.	.	TRBV4-3	TGCGCCAGCAGCCAAGACACGGGGTCCTACGAGCAGTACTTC	CASSQDTGSYEQYF
TRBJ1-1	TRBD1	.	TRBV7-9	TGTGCCAGCAGCTTAAGTGGCCTCAGGGGGACGAACACTGAAGCTTTCTTT	CASSLSGLRGTNTEAFF
TRBJ1-1	TRBD1	.	TRBV7-8	TGTGCCAGCAGCTTAGAGCCGGGACAGGGGATGAACACTGAAGCTTTCTTT	CASSLEPGQGMNTEAFF
TRBJ2-7	.	.	TRBV27	TGTGCCAGCAGTGCGACAGGAGCCCGGATCTACGAGCAGTACTTC	CASSATGARIYEQYF
TRBJ1-2	.	.	TRBV9	TGTGCCAGCAGCGTAGCGGACACGATTTCCTATGGCTACACCTTC	CASSVADTISYGYTF
TRBJ1-1	.	.	TRBV28	TGTGCCAGCAGCCCTTTTGGGGCTGAAGCTTTCTTT	CASSPFGAEAFF
TRBJ2-1	.	.	TRBV7-2	TGTGCCAGCAGCCCTGGACAGTACTCCTACAATGAGCAGTTCTTC	CASSPGQYSYNEQFF
TRBJ2-7	.	.	TRBV7-3	TGTGCCAGCAGCTTAGTGCAGGGGCCCTCCTACGAGCAGTACTTC	CASSLVQGPSYEQYF
TRBJ1-5	TRBD1	.	TRBV5-1	TGCGCCAGCAGCACAGGACAGGGTCATCAGCCCCAGCATTTT	CASSTGQGHQPQHF
TRBJ1-1	.	.	TRBV7-7	TGTGCTAGCAGCACTAGGGTGGACACTGAAGCTTTCTTT	CASSTRVDTEAFF
TRBJ2-1	.	.	TRBV4-1	TGCGCCAGCAGCCAAGATGTGCCGCTCGGGAGCTCCTACAATGAGCAGTTCTTC	CASSQDVPLGSSYNEQFF